Listed below are T cell receptor beta chains from one sample, sequenced in a study of shared clonotypes between healthy human individuals. The repertoire was sequenced with immunoSEQ multiplex PCR; TCRdb's copy has only in-frame clones and lacks some. Of approximately 500,000 clones detected, about 75% appear once; the ten largest clones hold about an eighth. Material: PBMCs. Every receptor here comes from a middle-aged woman in good health. Some clones in this sample may be carry-over from other donors' samples. Both conserved end residues are part of each CDR3. A D gene is named only where the DNA matches it firmly. Clone size is shown for a subset of rows, as once, few, many or a class of expanded clone.

size	V	J	D	CDR3	DNA
once	TRBV6-5	TRBJ1-1	TRBD1	CASLGTGTGATEAFF	TGTGCCAGCCTAGGGACGGGGACAGGGGCCACTGAAGCTTTCTTT
.	TRBV28	TRBJ2-4	.	CASSGPGGAKNIQYF	TGTGCCAGCAGTGGCCCCGGGGGAGCCAAAAACATTCAGTACTTC
.	TRBV19	TRBJ2-6	.	CAGSIPGRKASGANVLTF	TGTGCCGGTAGTATTCCGGGACGGAAAGCCTCCGGGGCCAACGTCCTGACTTTC
.	TRBV18	TRBJ2-7	TRBD2	CASSPPTSGRNEQYF	TGTGCCAGCTCACCTCCGACTAGCGGGAGGAACGAGCAGTACTTC
once	TRBV18	TRBJ2-5	TRBD1	CASSPDRGLGIKETQYF	TGTGCCAGCTCACCGGACAGGGGGCTAGGGATAAAAGAGACCCAGTACTTC
.	TRBV19	TRBJ1-1	.	CASSIGLTEAFF	TGTGCCAGTAGTATAGGGTTGACTGAAGCTTTCTTT
.	TRBV7-9	TRBJ1-5	.	CASSLQGRNQPQHF	TGTGCCAGCAGCTTACAGGGGCGCAATCAGCCCCAGCATTTT
many	TRBV19	TRBJ2-7	.	CASSISLSSYEQYF	TGTGCCAGTAGTATCTCCTTGAGCTCCTACGAGCAGTACTTC
.	TRBV11-2	TRBJ1-6	.	CASSLERIYSPLHF	TGTGCCAGCAGCTTAGAACGGATTTATTCACCCCTCCACTTT
.	TRBV9	TRBJ1-2	.	CASSVAAGLDGYTF	TGTGCCAGCAGCGTAGCGGCAGGGCTGGATGGCTACACCTTC
.	TRBV5-1	TRBJ2-7	TRBD1	CASSQQGNIDEQYF	TGCGCCAGCAGCCAACAGGGGAATATCGACGAGCAGTACTTC
.	TRBV28	TRBJ1-5	.	CASSSVTRGHLNQPQHF	TGTGCCAGCAGTTCTGTAACGAGGGGACATCTCAATCAGCCCCAGCATTTT
once	TRBV5-4	TRBJ2-1	TRBD2	CASSLRLTGGNEQFF	TGTGCCAGCAGCTTACGACTCACGGGGGGCAATGAGCAGTTCTTC
once	TRBV2	TRBJ1-2	.	CASSRDGSNYGYTF	TGTGCCAGCAGTAGGGACGGGAGTAACTATGGCTACACCTTC
few	TRBV18	TRBJ2-5	.	CASSKEKGPWETQYF	TGTGCCAGCTCAAAGGAGAAGGGGCCGTGGGAGACCCAGTACTTC
.	TRBV14	TRBJ2-3	.	CASSRPLERGADTQYF	TGTGCCAGCAGCCGACCTCTAGAGCGAGGGGCAGATACGCAGTATTTT
few	TRBV13	TRBJ2-7	TRBD1	CASSFGTGGTYEQYF	TGTGCCAGCAGCTTCGGGACAGGGGGGACCTACGAGCAGTACTTC
.	TRBV29-1	TRBJ2-7	TRBD1	CSARDREASEQYF	TGCAGCGCCCGGGACAGGGAAGCTTCCGAGCAGTACTTC
.	TRBV18	TRBJ1-1	TRBD1	CASSQGVANTEAFF	TGTGCCAGCTCCCAGGGGGTGGCGAACACTGAAGCTTTCTTT
.	TRBV7-3	TRBJ1-1	TRBD1	CASSQQGTATEAFF	TGTGCCAGCAGCCAACAAGGGACAGCCACTGAAGCTTTCTTT
once	TRBV28	TRBJ2-7	TRBD1	CASSPPGTGSSYEQYF	TGTGCCAGCAGTCCCCCCGGGACAGGGAGCTCCTACGAGCAGTACTTC
.	TRBV4-2	TRBJ2-1	TRBD2	CASSRATSGVTYNEQFF	TGTGCCAGCAGCCGAGCGACTAGCGGGGTTACTTACAATGAGCAGTTCTTC
few	TRBV5-1	TRBJ1-3	.	CASSSNRDVSGNTIYF	TGCGCCAGCAGCTCGAACCGGGACGTCTCTGGAAACACCATATATTTT
once	TRBV7-2	TRBJ2-6	.	CASSRAVSGANVLTF	TGTGCCAGCAGCCGAGCGGTGTCTGGGGCCAACGTCCTGACTTTC
few	TRBV11-2	TRBJ2-7	TRBD2	CASSLVLREGSYEQYF	TGTGCCAGCAGCTTAGTATTGCGGGAGGGCTCCTACGAGCAGTACTTC
.	TRBV28	TRBJ2-2	.	CASSLGAGMNTGELFF	TGTGCCAGCAGTTTGGGGGCGGGAATGAACACCGGGGAGCTGTTTTTT
.	TRBV6-4	TRBJ2-7	TRBD1	CASSDGGGLGTGRIYEQYF	TGTGCCAGCAGTGACGGTGGGGGCCTCGGGACAGGGAGAATCTACGAGCAGTACTTC
.	TRBV27	TRBJ1-2	.	CASSSQGVWGYTF	TGTGCCAGCAGTTCACAGGGAGTCTGGGGCTACACCTTC
few	TRBV11-1	TRBJ1-1	.	CASSLDMNTEAFF	TGTGCCAGCAGCTTAGACATGAACACTGAAGCTTTCTTT
.	TRBV4-2	TRBJ2-7	.	CASSQAGTGAYEQYF	TGTGCCAGCAGCCAAGCCGGGACTGGGGCCTACGAGCAGTACTTC
.	TRBV19	TRBJ1-1	.	CASSTTPFTEAFF	TGTGCCAGTAGTACGACCCCGTTCACTGAAGCTTTCTTT
.	TRBV9	TRBJ1-3	.	CASSVQGGRSSKGGNTIYF	TGTGCCAGCAGCGTCCAAGGAGGCAGATCCTCGAAAGGTGGAAACACCATATATTTT
.	TRBV20-1	TRBJ2-5	.	CSAHWGETQYF	TGCAGTGCCCATTGGGGGGAGACCCAGTACTTC
few	TRBV28	TRBJ2-3	.	CASSLGTDTQYF	TGTGCCAGCAGTTTAGGCACAGATACGCAGTATTTT
.	TRBV10-3	TRBJ1-2	.	CAISESGGYTF	TGTGCCATCAGTGAGTCGGGCGGCTACACCTTC
.	TRBV6-1	TRBJ2-7	.	CASSDAGSYEQYF	TGTGCCAGCAGTGACGCGGGGTCCTACGAGCAGTACTTC
.	TRBV23-1	TRBJ1-5	TRBD1	CASREGASNSNQPQHF	TGCGCCAGCAGGGAGGGGGCGTCGAATAGCAATCAGCCCCAGCATTTT
once	TRBV5-1	TRBJ2-1	TRBD2	CASSLGLAGSNNEQFF	TGCGCCAGCAGCCTGGGACTAGCGGGATCGAACAATGAGCAGTTCTTC
.	TRBV5-6	TRBJ2-5	.	CASSLWGVQETQYF	TGTGCCAGCAGCCTCTGGGGGGTACAAGAGACCCAGTACTTC
.	TRBV27	TRBJ1-5	TRBD1	CASTRTGGGNQPQHF	TGTGCCAGCACCCGGACAGGGGGAGGCAATCAGCCCCAGCATTTT
once	TRBV29-1	TRBJ2-2	TRBD2	CSTRTSGTVGELFF	TGCAGCACAAGGACTAGCGGGACTGTAGGGGAGCTGTTTTTT
.	TRBV11-1	TRBJ2-7	TRBD1	CASSFWTGRLGGNEQYF	TGTGCCAGCAGCTTCTGGACAGGGCGGCTGGGTGGAAACGAGCAGTACTTC
few	TRBV6-1	TRBJ1-6	.	CASDPEGQNSPLHF	TGTGCCAGCGACCCTGAGGGGCAAAATTCACCCCTCCACTTT
.	TRBV5-1	TRBJ2-6	TRBD1	CASSWTGSSGANVLTF	TGCGCCAGCAGCTGGACAGGCAGCTCTGGGGCCAACGTCCTGACTTTC
once	TRBV4-2	TRBJ2-5	.	CASSQGGAQETQYF	TGTGCCAGCAGCCAAGGGGGAGCCCAAGAGACCCAGTACTTC
few	TRBV4-2	TRBJ1-5	TRBD1	CASSQDPDRVDQPQHF	TGTGCCAGCAGCCAAGACCCCGACAGGGTTGATCAGCCCCAGCATTTT
once	TRBV30	TRBJ2-5	.	CAWSTGQQETQYF	TGTGCCTGGAGTACCGGACAGCAAGAGACCCAGTACTTC
.	TRBV6-6	TRBJ2-3	TRBD2	CASSFGTSGGTDTQYF	TGTGCCAGCAGTTTCGGGACTAGCGGGGGTACAGATACGCAGTATTTT
.	TRBV19	TRBJ1-2	.	CASSGLTGSDGYTF	TGTGCCAGTAGTGGGCTGACTGGTAGCGATGGCTACACCTTC
.	TRBV27	TRBJ1-4	TRBD1	CASSLGQGREKLFF	TGTGCCAGCAGTTTAGGACAGGGCCGTGAAAAACTGTTTTTT